What follows are 10 T cell receptor beta chains derived from one specimen sequenced in a study of CD8+CD57+ T cells in acquired aplastic anemia. Patients chosen for sequencing had CD8+CD57+ cells that had expanded, as shown by flow cytometry. TCR beta VDJ and CDR3 were profiled, and genomic DNA was the template. TCRdb analysed the reads with MiXCR anew, one entry per CDR3 protein. The table includes fewer than 250,000 distinct CDR3 sequences, about half detected once. The sample taken for sequencing was sorted CD4+, CD8+, or CD8+CD57+ T cells (not recorded which) from PBMCs. The receptors here all came from a human donor with aplastic anemia.

This clonotype was seen only a few times. This chain uses TRBV7-2 with TRBJ1-1; 8 bases agree with TRBD1. The CDR3 is made up of 14 amino acids. V lost 6 bases, J lost 7 bases, and 10 bases stayed unmatched. CDR1 and CDR2 (germline): SGHTA, FQGNSA. For the CDR3, the DNA is TGTGCCAGCAGTTCTTCAGGGGGCCAGTATGAAGCTTTCTTT. As protein: CASSSSGGQYEAFF. Together with reference TRBV7-2 and TRBJ1-1, the CDR3 gives the full variable domain: GAGVSQSPSNKVTEKGKDVELRCDPISGHTALYWYRQSLGQGLEFLIYFQGNSAPDKSGLPSDRFSAERTGGSVSTLTIQRTQQEDSAVYLCASSSSGGQYEAFFGQGTRLTVV.

V gene TRBV25-1 combines with J gene TRBJ2-5; the D gene is possibly TRBD1 (6 bases). The CDR3 extends over 12 amino acids. V lost 7 bases and J lost 5, with 11 bases in between. Germline CDR1 is MGHDK and CDR2 is SYGVNS. The CDR3: CASMGAGETQYF. The CDR3 region has the DNA TGTGCCAGCATGGGGGCAGGGGAGACCCAGTACTTC.

The chain links TRBV15 to TRBJ2-5, with 9 bases identical to TRBD2. This CDR3 region has 16 residues. Germline V gene lookup returns CDR1 LNHNV and CDR2 YYDKDF (reference sequence). The V and J ends lost 3 bases and 1 base, in that order; junction bases with no gene match: 6. CDR3 in amino acids: CATSSLRGGVQETQYF. CDR3 nucleotide sequence: TGTGCCACCAGCAGCTTGCGCGGGGGGGTCCAAGAGACCCAGTACTTC.

The CDR3 region has the DNA TGTGCCAGTAGGAGGACAGGCGGCGGCACTGAAGCTTTCTTT. Translating it yields CASRRTGGGTEAFF. The V and J genes are TRBV19 and TRBJ1-1; 7 bases line up with TRBD1. The CDR3 sequence is 14 residues long. V gave up 6 bases and J gave up 4 bases; unmatched junction bases: 8. Germline V lookup: CDR1 LNHDA, CDR2 SQIVND (reference sequence).

The genes are TRBV20-1 and TRBJ2-1; 9 nucleotides align to TRBD1. V was pared by 5 bases and J by 8 bases, with 7 bases of the junction left unmatched. The CDR3 consists of 13 residues. The germline V gene has CDR1 DFQATT and CDR2 SNEGSKA (reference sequence). The CDR3 DNA follows: TGCAGTGCTCTGCCGGGACAGGGAGATGAGCAGTTCTTC. Its translation: CSALPGQGDEQFF.

This chain joins TRBV19 and TRBJ2-7; D possibly corresponds to TRBD1 (6 bases). Germline CDR1 is LNHDA and CDR2 is SQIVND (reference sequence). CDR3 length: 14 amino acids. With 3 bases removed from V and 1 base from J, the gap between germline ends came to 10 bases. CDR3 in DNA: TGTGCCAGTAGTATCGCAGGGGAGTCCTACGAGCAGTACTTC. Amino acid sequence: CASSIAGESYEQYF.

This clonotype was picked up many times. The chain has TRBV5-1 and TRBJ2-2; D gene uncertain. V dropped 2 bases and J dropped 7 bases, with 12 bases sitting between them. The CDR3 consists of 14 residues. Germline V gene data show CDR1 as SGHRS and CDR2 as YFSETQ. The CDR3 protein is CASSFPGESGELFF. CDR3 nucleotides: TGCGCCAGCAGCTTCCCAGGAGAGAGCGGGGAGCTGTTTTTT. The whole variable domain, remainder taken from reference TRBV5-1 and TRBJ2-2, is KAGVTQTPRYLIKTRGQQVTLSCSPISGHRSVSWYQQTPGQGLQFLFEYFSETQRNKGNFPGRFSGRQFSNSRSEMNVSTLELGDSALYLCASSFPGESGELFFGEGSRLTVL.

The chain uses TRBV20-1 and TRBJ1-5, with D unresolved. Trimming took 0 bases from V and 5 from J, leaving 11 bases between them. This CDR3 has 14 amino acids. The germline gives CDR1 DFQATT, CDR2 SNEGSKA (reference sequence). In nucleotides, the CDR3 is TGCAGTGCTAGAGATAGCGGTAACGATCAGCCCCAGCATTTT. Its translation: CSARDSGNDQPQHF.

The rearrangement joins TRBV20-1 to TRBJ2-5; TRBD2 matches 8 bases. The germline gives CDR1 DFQATT, CDR2 SNEGSKA (reference sequence). The CDR3 has 16 amino acids. V lost 0 bases to trimming and J lost 5 bases; unmatched junction nucleotides: 11. This CDR3 is CSARDRGGLSWETQYF. DNA of the CDR3: TGCAGTGCTAGAGACCGGGGGGGCCTCTCTTGGGAGACCCAGTACTTC.

The rearrangement links TRBV7-3 to TRBJ2-7; 7 bases match TRBD2. Germline V gives CDR1 SGHTA, CDR2 FQGTGA. CDR3 length equals 13 residues. With V trimmed by 2 bases and J by 6 bases, 4 bases remained unmatched. The CDR3 sequence: CASSLEGGVEQYV. The CDR3 coding sequence is TGTGCCAGCAGCTTAGAGGGAGGGGTCGAGCAGTACGTC.